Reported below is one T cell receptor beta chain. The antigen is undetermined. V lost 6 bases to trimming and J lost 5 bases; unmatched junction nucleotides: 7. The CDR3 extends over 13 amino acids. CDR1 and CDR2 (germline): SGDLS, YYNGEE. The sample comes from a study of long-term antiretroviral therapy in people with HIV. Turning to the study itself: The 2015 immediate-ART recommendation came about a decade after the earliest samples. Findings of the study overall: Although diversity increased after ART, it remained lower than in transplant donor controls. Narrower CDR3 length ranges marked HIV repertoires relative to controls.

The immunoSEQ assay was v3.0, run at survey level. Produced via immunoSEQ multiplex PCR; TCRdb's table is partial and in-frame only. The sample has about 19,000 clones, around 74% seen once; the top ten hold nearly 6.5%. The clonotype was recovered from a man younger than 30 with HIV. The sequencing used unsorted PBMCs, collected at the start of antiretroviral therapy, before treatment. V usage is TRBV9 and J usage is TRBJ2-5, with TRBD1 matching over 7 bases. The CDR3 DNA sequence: TGTGCCAGCAACAGGGGCGGTAGGGAGACCCAGTACTTC. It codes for CASNRGGRETQYF.